The source of this T cell receptor beta chain is a study of T cell responses to AZD1222 COVID-19 vaccine. Overall study findings and caveats: Along spike, vaccine-associated CD4 TCRs were found throughout, with dominance at 160-218 and 743-854.

V was pared by 5 bases and J by 0 bases, with 19 bases between. Germline V gene lookup returns CDR1 SGHDN and CDR2 FVKESK. The CDR3 is 17 amino acids. Worth noting for this clone: Antigen specificity is unknown.

Measured with immunoSEQ multiplex PCR; TCRdb has only the in-frame clones, and not every one. The sample shows about 99,000 clones, nearly 90% of them seen only once. This TCR came from an adult in good health. The chain is built from TRBV14 and TRBJ1-1, with TRBD1 as a possible D gene (5 bases). This specimen consisted of peripheral blood, obtained on day 0 of AZD1222 vaccination. The CDR3 is CASSKRFGKQVNTEAFF. The CDR3 DNA follows: TGTGCCAGCAGCAAAAGGTTCGGGAAACAGGTGAACACTGAAGCTTTCTTT.